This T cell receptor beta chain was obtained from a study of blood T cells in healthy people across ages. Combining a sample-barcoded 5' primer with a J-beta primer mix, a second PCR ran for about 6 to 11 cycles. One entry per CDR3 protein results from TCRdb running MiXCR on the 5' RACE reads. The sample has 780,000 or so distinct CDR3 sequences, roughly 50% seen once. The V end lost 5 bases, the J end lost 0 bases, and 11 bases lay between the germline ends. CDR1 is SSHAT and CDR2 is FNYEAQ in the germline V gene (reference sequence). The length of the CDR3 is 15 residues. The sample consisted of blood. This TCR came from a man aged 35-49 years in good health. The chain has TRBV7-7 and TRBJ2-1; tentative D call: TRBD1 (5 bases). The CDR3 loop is CASSPDSGSYNEQFF. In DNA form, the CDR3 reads TGTGCCAGCAGCCCCGACAGTGGCTCCTACAATGAGCAGTTCTTC.